The 11 T cell receptor beta chains below all came from one sample that was sequenced in a study of T cells in Graves' hyperthyroidism and ophthalmopathy. Amplification of TCR beta CDR3 regions used RNA as the template. With the HTBI primer set, the TCR CDR3 went through a first round of RT-PCR. Using its own MiXCR run on the multiplex PCR reads, TCRdb lists one record per CDR3 protein. The table has 500,000 to 800,000 distinct CDR3 sequences, roughly 46% seen once. The sequenced sample consisted of peripheral blood or thyroid tissue (not recorded which). The receptors here all came from an adult man with Graves' disease, either hyperthyroidism or ophthalmopathy (not recorded which).

The V gene is TRBV11-2, the J gene TRBJ1-6; no clear D. Trimming stripped 5 bases from V and 9 bases from J, with 14 bases between. The CDR3 is 14 residues long. Germline CDR1 is SGHAT and CDR2 is FQNNGV. DNA for the CDR3: TGTGCCAGCAGCCCTAGGGTGGGGAGTTCACCCCTCCACTTT. This sequence encodes CASSPRVGSSPLHF.

V and J are TRBV29-1 and TRBJ1-2, with 9 bases lining up with TRBD1. Germline CDR1 is SQVTM and CDR2 is ANQGSEA. V lost 8 bases and J lost 8; bases outside the gene matches: 6. This CDR3 is built from 11 residues. The CDR3 DNA is TGCAGCTCCGGGACAGGGTTCGGCTACACCTTC. Amino acid sequence: CSSGTGFGYTF.

J is TRBJ2-5 and V is TRBV24-1, with TRBD1 as a possible D gene (5 bases). The germline CDR1 and CDR2 sequences are KGHDR and SFDVKD. The CDR3 covers 16 residues. The V gene lost 1 base and the J gene lost 1 base, with 12 bases spanning the gap. CDR3 loop: CATSDFNVDSQETQYF. DNA for the CDR3: TGTGCCACCAGTGATTTTAACGTTGACAGCCAAGAGACCCAGTACTTC.

Concerning this clonotype itself: A read error may explain this, as a much larger clone is one base away. Without the conserved terminal phenylalanine or tryptophan, this CDR3 likely stems from a read error. The chain has TRBV19 and TRBJ1-2; D is ambiguous. CDR1 is LNHDA, CDR2 SQIVND, per germline (reference sequence). The CDR3 spans 11 residues. The V and J ends lost 5 bases and 4 bases respectively, with 5 bases between them. The CDR3 DNA reads as TGTGCCAGTAGTTTCTCCTATGGCTACACCTGC. Translated, it gives CASSFSYGYTC.

At least ten counts were recorded for this clonotype. The J gene is TRBJ2-2, the V gene TRBV15, with no clear D. Germline assignment: CDR1 LNHNV and CDR2 YYDKDF (reference sequence). Trimming removed 3 bases from V and 3 bases from J, with 2 bases in between. The CDR3 is 12 amino acids. The CDR3 reads CATSSDTGELFF. The CDR3, as DNA: TGTGCCACCAGCAGCGACACCGGGGAGCTGTTTTTT.

This clonotype was seen a handful of times. The chain uses TRBV5-8 and TRBJ2-7; D is possibly TRBD1 (6 bases). CDR1 is SGHTS and CDR2 is YDEGEE in the germline V gene. V lost 0 bases to trimming and J lost 5 bases, with 9 bases between them. This CDR3 comprises 13 residues. This CDR3 is CASSLDRVNEQYF. Here the CDR3 DNA reads TGTGCCAGCAGCTTGGACAGGGTGAACGAGCAGTACTTC. The full variable domain, in which reference TRBV5-8 and TRBJ2-7 provide the parts outside the CDR3, is EAGVTQSPTHLIKTRGQQATLRCSPISGHTSVYWYQQALGLGLQFLLWYDEGEERNRGNFPPRFSGRQFPNYSSELNVNALELEDSALYLCASSLDRVNEQYFGPGTRLTVT.

The chain uses TRBV20-1 and TRBJ2-5; D is perhaps TRBD1 or TRBD2 (5 bases each). The CDR3 covers 11 residues. Per germline, CDR1 DFQATT and CDR2 SNEGSKA (reference sequence). With 5 bases removed from V and 6 bases from J, the gap between germline ends came to 10 bases. In DNA, the CDR3 is TGCAGTGCTGAGAGGGGACAGACCCAGTACTTC. Its translation: CSAERGQTQYF.

V gene TRBV7-8 combines with J gene TRBJ1-5; D perhaps matches TRBD1 (6 bases). V gave up 5 bases and J gave up 0 bases, with 14 bases separating them. This CDR3 has 16 amino acids. Germline CDR1 SGHVS, CDR2 FQNEAQ. The CDR3 is CASSLGGGHSNQPQHF. The CDR3, as DNA: TGTGCCAGCAGCCTCGGGGGGGGGCATAGCAATCAGCCCCAGCATTTT.

This chain connects TRBV29-1 to TRBJ1-1; D unresolved. With 8 bases removed from V and 1 base from J, the gap between germline ends came to 14 bases. Germline CDR1 is SQVTM and CDR2 is ANQGSEA. The CDR3 has 13 amino acids. The DNA of the CDR3 is TGCAGCATGAGAGAGGGCTCGAACACTGAAGCTTTCTTT. Protein sequence: CSMREGSNTEAFF.

V is TRBV6-5 and J is TRBJ2-3; D gene unclear. Germline V lookup: CDR1 MNHEY, CDR2 SVGAGI. This CDR3 is 16 amino acids long. Trimming took 6 bases from V and 2 from J, leaving 18 bases between them. The CDR3 protein is CASSRTSRLPTDTQYF. The CDR3, as DNA: TGTGCCAGCAGCCGAACATCTAGGCTTCCCACAGATACGCAGTATTTT.

This sequence joins TRBV7-8 and TRBJ2-5, with 9 bases identical to TRBD1. Trimming at V came to 6 bases and at J to 5 bases, leaving 16 bases not matched to a gene. The CDR3 is 17 residues long. Germline V gives CDR1 SGHVS, CDR2 FQNEAQ. The CDR3 loop reads CASSLPPGTGTQETQYF. The CDR3 bases are TGTGCCAGCAGTTTACCTCCCGGGACAGGGACGCAGGAGACCCAGTACTTC.